This entry concerns a single T cell receptor (beta chain). Its antigen is still unknown. Germline lookup yields CDR1 SGHNT and CDR2 YYREEE (reference sequence). The CDR3 consists of 15 residues. Trimming shortened V by 4 bases and J by 2 bases, and 14 bases separated the two germline ends. These data originate in a study of cytomegalovirus exposure and HLA in healthy donors. Whole-study context: An early release of data contained approximately 80 million unique TCRs, which came from HLA-typed donors.

Study outcomes and limitations: The listing of 160 or so TCR beta chains classed them as cytomegalovirus-associated.

A multiplex PCR was run with 60 Vbeta primers and 13 Jbeta primers. TCRdb's table, derived via immunoSEQ multiplex PCR, lists solely in-frame clones and lacks some. The table has tens of thousands of clones, more than 65% seen once. V usage is TRBV5-4 and J usage is TRBJ2-3; a possible D gene is TRBD1 (6 bases). The sample taken for sequencing was PBMCs. This TCR came from a woman aged 30 to 39 in good health and CMV-seronegative. Here the CDR3 reads CASSPYQGPTDTQYF. The CDR3, as DNA: TGTGCCAGCAGCCCTTATCAGGGGCCCACAGATACGCAGTATTTT.